The next 12 T cell receptor beta chains were all read from a single sample in a study of blood T cell repertoires in COVID-19. Repertoires were generated with immunoSEQ multiplex PCR, while TCRdb's copy carries only in-frame clones and drops some. The table lists roughly 60,000 clones, 80% to 90% of them singletons. Material: peripheral blood. These TCRs come from a man aged 35 to 55 with acute or convalescent COVID-19.

This sequence joins TRBV19 and TRBJ2-5; 13 bases match TRBD2. Germline-derived CDR1 and CDR2 are LNHDA and SQIVND (reference sequence). The CDR3 spans 15 residues. V was clipped by 8 bases and J by 3 bases; unmatched bases: 6. The CDR3 reads CASRAGTSGEETQYF. The CDR3 DNA is TGTGCCAGTCGAGCCGGGACTAGCGGGGAAGAGACCCAGTACTTC.

The chain recombines TRBV30 with TRBJ2-7, with 8 bases matching TRBD1. V gave up 0 bases and J gave up 3 bases; unmatched junction bases: 10. This CDR3 spans 16 amino acids. Germline V gives CDR1 GTSNPN, CDR2 SVGIG (reference sequence). The CDR3 sequence: CAWSVPDRELVYEQYF. The CDR3 DNA reads TGTGCCTGGAGTGTCCCGGACAGGGAGTTAGTCTACGAGCAGTACTTC.

The V call is TRBV9, the J call TRBJ1-2; 7 nucleotides match TRBD1. Looked up from germline, CDR1 is SGDLS and CDR2 is YYNGEE. The junction had 5 bases not matched to a gene; V was cut back by 0 bases and J by 0 bases. The CDR3 length is 16 residues. CDR3 region: CASSVDVGQPNYGYTF. In DNA form, the CDR3 reads TGTGCCAGCAGCGTAGACGTGGGACAGCCTAACTATGGCTACACCTTC.

The genes are TRBV5-1 and TRBJ1-1; no definite D call. The CDR3 totals 16 residues. Germline V gives CDR1 SGHRS, CDR2 YFSETQ. With 0 bases removed from V and 1 base from J, the gap between germline ends came to 13 bases. CDR3 residues: CASSLETARRNTEAFF. The CDR3 coding sequence is TGCGCCAGCAGCTTGGAAACAGCCCGGCGGAACACTGAAGCTTTCTTT.

Only a few counts were recorded for this clone. The chain recombines TRBV12-3 or TRBV12-4 with TRBJ2-7; D possibly corresponds to TRBD1 (6 bases). This CDR3 spans 12 amino acids. The V end lost 6 bases, the J end lost 6 bases, and 12 bases lay between the germline ends. The CDR3 DNA reads as TGTGCCAGCAGCCCGGGACATTCCGAGCAGTACTTC. Amino acid sequence: CASSPGHSEQYF.

V and J are TRBV6-6 and TRBJ2-1; 10 nucleotides match TRBD2. Unmatched junction bases numbered 1, after V lost 7 bases and J lost 4 bases. The V gene's germline CDR1 is MNHNY and CDR2 SVGAGI (reference sequence). The CDR3 has 13 amino acids. The CDR3 loop reads CASKLAGYNEQFF. As DNA, the CDR3 is TGTGCCAGCAAACTAGCGGGGTACAATGAGCAGTTCTTC.

This chain connects TRBV5-6 to TRBJ1-2, with D tentatively TRBD1 (5 bases). The CDR3 is 14 amino acids. Germline loops: CDR1 SGHDT, CDR2 YYEEEE. Trimming cost V 0 bases and J 5 bases, with 11 bases left between them. CDR3 DNA sequence: TGTGCCAGCAGCTTGGATGGGGGGAAGTATGGCTACACCTTC. This gives the protein CASSLDGGKYGYTF.

The gene calls are TRBV4-1 and TRBJ1-1; D remains unclear. Germline V gene sequence: CDR1 MGHRA, CDR2 YSYEKL. The ends were cut back, 3 bases at V and 4 bases at J, with 18 bases in the middle. CDR3 size: 16 residues. The CDR3, as DNA: TGCGCCAGCAGCCATTTTTCGGGGAGAAAAGGCACTGAAGCTTTCTTT. Protein sequence: CASSHFSGRKGTEAFF.

This chain uses TRBV14 with TRBJ2-7, with 7 bases identical to TRBD1. CDR1 and CDR2 from the germline V gene are SGHDN and FVKESK. CDR3 size: 13 residues. J lost 6 bases, V lost 3 bases, and 5 bases had no gene match. The CDR3 nucleotides are TGTGCCAGCAGCCAGACAGGGAAATCCGAGCAGTACTTC. Translated: CASSQTGKSEQYF.

The rearrangement joins TRBV5-5 to TRBJ2-2; TRBD1 agrees at 9 bases. V shed 4 bases, J shed 7 bases, and the junction held 5 bases outside the gene matches. The germline gives CDR1 SGHKS, CDR2 YYEKEE (reference sequence). The CDR3 loop spans 14 amino acids. As DNA, the CDR3 is TGTGCCAGCAGCCGGACAGGGGATATCGGGGAGCTGTTTTTT. It encodes CASSRTGDIGELFF.

The genes are TRBV6-1 and TRBJ1-2, with D hard to call. V was shortened by 3 bases and J by 0 bases, with 11 bases between the two germline ends. Germline-derived CDR1 and CDR2 are MNHNS and SASEGT. This CDR3 spans 15 amino acids. The chain's CDR3 is CASSDLVGTNYGYTF. The CDR3 DNA follows: TGTGCCAGCAGTGACCTAGTCGGAACTAACTATGGCTACACCTTC.

The chain couples TRBV21-1 to TRBJ1-3. TRBV21-1 corresponds to a pseudogene. The length of the CDR3 is 14 residues. CDR3 sequence: CASREAGSGNTIYF. CDR3 nucleotides: TGTGCCAGCAGAGAAGCCGGGTCTGGAAACACCATATATTTT.